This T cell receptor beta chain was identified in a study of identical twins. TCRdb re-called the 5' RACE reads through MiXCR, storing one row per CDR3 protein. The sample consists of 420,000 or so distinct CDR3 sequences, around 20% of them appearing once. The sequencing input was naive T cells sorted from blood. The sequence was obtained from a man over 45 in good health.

In DNA form, the CDR3 reads TGCAGTGCCAATGGACAGGGCTTGCCTAACTATGGCTACACCTTC. This encodes CSANGQGLPNYGYTF. V and J are TRBV20-1 and TRBJ1-2; 8 bases are shared with TRBD1. Germline-derived CDR1 and CDR2 are DFQATT and SNEGSKA (reference sequence). The CDR3 totals 15 residues. With 6 bases clipped from V and 0 bases from J, the junction kept 9 bases outside the gene matches.